The rows below give T cell receptor beta chains drawn from one sample of a study of shared clonotypes between healthy human individuals. Measured with immunoSEQ multiplex PCR; TCRdb has only the in-frame clones, and not every one. The sample lists roughly 2.5 million clones, about 92% seen once, with around 0.14% in the top ten. Sequencing used naive CD4+ T cells sorted from blood. These receptors came from a man in his late teens or twenties in good health. Both conserved end residues are part of each CDR3. The D gene is left open where the match is weak. Clone size is stated in some rows and not others, as once, few, many or a class when expanded.

V gene,clone size,D gene,J gene,CDR3 DNA,CDR3 protein
TRBV2,.,.,TRBJ2-2,TGTGCCAGCTCGCCTTTCAGCCCCGCGAACACCGGGGAGCTGTTTTTT,CASSPFSPANTGELFF
TRBV11-2,.,.,TRBJ1-3,TGTGCCAGCAGCTCGCGGGGAGGAACCGGAAACACCATATATTTT,CASSSRGGTGNTIYF
TRBV2,.,.,TRBJ1-3,TGTGCCAGCAGGGACCAGGGGTCTGGAAACACCATATATTTT,CASRDQGSGNTIYF
TRBV28,.,.,TRBJ1-2,TGTGCCAGCAGTTTATCCACCGTTAGGGGCTACACCTTC,CASSLSTVRGYTF
TRBV7-6,.,.,TRBJ1-2,TGTGCCAGCAGCGTTCCCGGGGGGGGCGGCTACACCTTC,CASSVPGGGGYTF
TRBV6-6,.,.,TRBJ2-5,TGTGCCAGCAGCCCCGGGGGCCCCCAGGAGACCCAGTACTTC,CASSPGGPQETQYF
TRBV10-3,.,.,TRBJ1-1,TGTGCCATCACGACCGGGACCCCTGAAGCTTTCTTT,CAITTGTPEAFF
TRBV2,once,.,TRBJ2-3,TGTGCCAGCAGTGCACAGGCAGATACGCAGTATTTT,CASSAQADTQYF
TRBV6-6,.,TRBD1,TRBJ1-2,TGTGCCAGCAGTTATCGGGACAGGGGAGACTATGGCTACACCTTC,CASSYRDRGDYGYTF
TRBV29-1,.,.,TRBJ2-5,TGCAGCGCCGAAGGCCTGGCCGAGACCCAGTACTTC,CSAEGLAETQYF
TRBV7-2,.,.,TRBJ2-1,TGTGCCAGCAGCTTAGATGTAGTTTCCTACAATGAGCAGTTCTTC,CASSLDVVSYNEQFF
TRBV6-6,.,TRBD1,TRBJ2-7,TGTGCCAGCAGTTACGGGACAGGGGCTAACGAGCAGTACTTC,CASSYGTGANEQYF
TRBV7-8,.,TRBD2,TRBJ2-3,TGTGCCAGCAGCAAAAGCGGGGGGACGGGCACAGATACGCAGTATTTT,CASSKSGGTGTDTQYF
TRBV6-5,.,TRBD1,TRBJ1-2,TGTGCCAGCACCAGACAGGGCGGTGGCTACACCTTC,CASTRQGGGYTF
TRBV19,.,TRBD1,TRBJ2-1,TGTGCCAGTAGTACCCGACAGGGCTCCTACAATGAGCAGTTCTTC,CASSTRQGSYNEQFF
TRBV10-3,once,TRBD1,TRBJ2-5,TGTGCCATCAGTCGGACAGGGGGAGAGACCCAGTACTTC,CAISRTGGETQYF